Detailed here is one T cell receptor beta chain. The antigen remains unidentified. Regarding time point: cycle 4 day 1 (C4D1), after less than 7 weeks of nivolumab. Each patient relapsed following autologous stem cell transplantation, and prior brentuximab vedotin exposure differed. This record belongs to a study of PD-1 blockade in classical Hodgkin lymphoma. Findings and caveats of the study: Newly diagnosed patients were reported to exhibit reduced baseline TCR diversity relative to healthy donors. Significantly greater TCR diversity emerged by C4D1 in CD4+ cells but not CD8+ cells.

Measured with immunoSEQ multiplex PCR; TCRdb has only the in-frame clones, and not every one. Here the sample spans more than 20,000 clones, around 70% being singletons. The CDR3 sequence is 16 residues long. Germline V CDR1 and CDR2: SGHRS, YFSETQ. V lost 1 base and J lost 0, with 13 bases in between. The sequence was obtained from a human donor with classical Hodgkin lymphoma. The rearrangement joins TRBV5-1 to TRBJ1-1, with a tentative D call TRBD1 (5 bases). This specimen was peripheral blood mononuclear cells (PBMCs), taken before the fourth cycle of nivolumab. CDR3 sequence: CASSLLGGALNTEAFF. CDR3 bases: TGCGCCAGCAGCTTGCTAGGAGGGGCCTTGAACACTGAAGCTTTCTTT. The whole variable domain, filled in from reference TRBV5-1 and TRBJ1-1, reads KAGVTQTPRYLIKTRGQQVTLSCSPISGHRSVSWYQQTPGQGLQFLFEYFSETQRNKGNFPGRFSGRQFSNSRSEMNVSTLELGDSALYLCASSLLGGALNTEAFFGQGTRLTVV.